This T cell receptor beta chain was found in a study of blood T cell repertoires in COVID-19. CDR3 length: 16 amino acids. Germline-derived CDR1 and CDR2 are SGDLS and YYNGEE. V lost 3 bases, J lost 0 bases, and 8 bases stayed unmatched. Sequenced by immunoSEQ multiplex PCR; TCRdb stores in-frame clones only, minus some. The sample yields 150,000 to 250,000 clones, roughly 94% seen once. Sequencing was done on a sample of peripheral blood. This receptor was taken from a man younger than 45 with COVID-19, enrolled during active disease. V and J are TRBV9 and TRBJ1-1; TRBD1 matches 7 bases. The chain's CDR3 is CASSAWTGPLNTEAFF. The CDR3 DNA reads TGTGCCAGCAGCGCTTGGACAGGACCATTGAACACTGAAGCTTTCTTT.